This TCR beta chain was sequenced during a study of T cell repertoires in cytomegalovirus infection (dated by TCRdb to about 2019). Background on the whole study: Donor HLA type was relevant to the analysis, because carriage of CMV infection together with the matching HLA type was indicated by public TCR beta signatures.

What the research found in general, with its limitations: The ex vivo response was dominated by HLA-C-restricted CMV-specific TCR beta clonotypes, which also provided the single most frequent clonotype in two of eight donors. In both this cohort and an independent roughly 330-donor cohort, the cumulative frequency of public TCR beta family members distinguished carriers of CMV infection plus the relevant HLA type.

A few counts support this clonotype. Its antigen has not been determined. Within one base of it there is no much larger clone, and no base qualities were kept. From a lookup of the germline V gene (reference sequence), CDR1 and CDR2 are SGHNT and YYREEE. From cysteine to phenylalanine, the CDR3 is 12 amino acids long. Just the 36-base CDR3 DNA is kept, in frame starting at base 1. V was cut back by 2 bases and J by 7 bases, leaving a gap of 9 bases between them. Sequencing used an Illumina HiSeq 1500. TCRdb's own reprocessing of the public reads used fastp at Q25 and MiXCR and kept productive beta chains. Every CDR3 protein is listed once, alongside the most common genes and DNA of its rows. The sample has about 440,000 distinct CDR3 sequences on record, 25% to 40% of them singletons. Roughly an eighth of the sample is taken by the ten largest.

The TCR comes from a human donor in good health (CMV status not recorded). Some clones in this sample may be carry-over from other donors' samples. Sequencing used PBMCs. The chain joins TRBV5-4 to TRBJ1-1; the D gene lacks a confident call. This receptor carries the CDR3 CASSLDTNEAFF. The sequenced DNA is TGTGCCAGCAGCTTAGACACGAATGAAGCTTTCTTT. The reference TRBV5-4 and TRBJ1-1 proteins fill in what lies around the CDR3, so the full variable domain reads ETGVTQSPTHLIKTRGQQVTLRCSSQSGHNTVSWYQQALGQGPQFIFQYYREEENGRGNFPPRFSGLQFPNYSSELNVNALELDDSALYLCASSLDTNEAFFGQGTRLTVV.